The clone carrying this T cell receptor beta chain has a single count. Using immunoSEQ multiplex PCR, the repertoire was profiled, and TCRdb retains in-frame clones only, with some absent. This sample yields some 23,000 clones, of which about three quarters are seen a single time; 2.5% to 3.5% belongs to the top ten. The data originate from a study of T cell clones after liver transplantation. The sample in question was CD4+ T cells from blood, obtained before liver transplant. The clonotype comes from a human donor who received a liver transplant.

CDR3: CASRPGQGNYEQYF. For the CDR3, the DNA is TGTGCCAGCAGACCGGGACAGGGGAACTACGAGCAGTACTTC. The chain uses TRBV6-6 and TRBJ2-5, with TRBD1 matching over 10 bases. The J call may not be correct, given that the DNA end is closer to TRBJ2-7. The length of the CDR3 is 14 residues. Germline CDR1 MNHNY, CDR2 SVGAGI (reference sequence).